This TCR beta chain was sequenced in a study of blood T cells in healthy people across ages (dated by TCRdb to the mid-2010s). Broadly, across the study: In model experiments, template switching captured about one uniquely barcoded TCR beta cDNA molecule for every two T cells. Age-related changes in TCR beta repertoire diversity were measured in the study by deep sequencing normalized with unique cDNA molecular identifiers. The donors were divided into four age groups: young (average about 16 years), middle-aged (under 40), aged (about 56) and long-lived (82). To avoid experimental bias, donors of different ages were randomly spread across the sequencing lanes. Using the same blood draw, the study looked at two additional independent replicas of 1 million unique cDNA reads for two donors, one aged 18 to 30 and the other aged 80 or older. Summary of the overall study and its limitations: Total diversity estimates from one million sequenced T cells were considered lower bounds and underestimates. Because the CMV infection status of the donors was unknown, age-related changes in expanded clonotypes may potentially have been confounded. Observed TCR beta diversity per million T cells fell roughly linearly with age, and a significant reduction was already apparent by age around 40. Compared with the aged group, the long-lived group had more naive CD4+ T cells, fewer expanded clones and increased TCR diversity, a pattern suggesting age selection. Conclusive comparison of naive and antigen-experienced compartments was prevented by the profiling of bulk unsorted PBMCs. Observed TCR beta diversity correlated strongly with the percentage of naive T cells measured by flow cytometry.

Systemically healthy Caucasian individuals from Russia, 35 to 40 in total and aged roughly 6 to 100 years, were included as donors. About 10 milliliters of peripheral blood were collected from each donor into EDTA-treated Vacutainer tubes. Ficoll-Paque density-gradient centrifugation was used to isolate PBMCs, with at least 6.5 million per sample. Trizol reagent was used to extract total RNA from PBMCs, with at least 5 micrograms per sample. Naive CD45RAhigh/CD27high T cell percentages were measured by flow cytometry on a PBMC aliquot from every donor. In its sample, this clonotype was seen many times. The specificity of this receptor is unknown. Per-nucleotide qualities are absent, and no much larger clonotype sits a single base away. The germline V gene gives CDR1 as MNHEY and CDR2 as SVGAGI. Measured from the cysteine to the phenylalanine, the CDR3 is 15 residues long. The sequence is cut down to CDR3 DNA, 45 bases in frame from base 1. Relative to germline, V is 5 bases shorter and J is 0 bases shorter, with 8 bases between their ends.

To prepare the library, 5' RACE was applied. Sequencing instrument: Illumina HiSeq 2500. A second PCR of about 6 to 12 cycles was performed with a sample-barcoded 5' primer and a J-beta primer mix. A template-switch 5' adaptor carrying 12 random nucleotides introduced a unique molecular identifier onto each TCR beta cDNA molecule. At least 3 million CDR3-containing paired-end reads were obtained from each sample. First-strand cDNA was synthesized from all RNA with the Mint cDNA synthesis kit, primed by a TRBC-specific oligonucleotide. All cDNA was treated with uracil-DNA glycosylase and then went through a first 18-cycle PCR with the universal primers M1SS and BC2_uni_R. Under the source paper's analysis protocol: For normalization, 1 million high-quality reads, each with a distinct molecular identifier, were randomly selected from each sample. Instead of being binned into consensus sequences, reads that shared molecular identifiers were thrown out. MiTCR, with a Q25 quality threshold and the strictest error-elimination algorithm, was used for CDR3 identification, clonotype clustering and error correction. A nonparametric unseen species model with Euler transformation was used to estimate a lower bound on total TCR beta diversity. The public reads were reanalyzed by TCRdb: fastp trimming at Q25, MiXCR alignment, in-frame beta chains only. Every CDR3 protein is listed once, alongside the most common genes and DNA of its rows. What appears here as the V and J calls and clone size reflects TCRdb's work, not the paper's. The sample data list hundreds of thousands of distinct CDR3 sequences, and around 30% of these were observed just once. Jointly, the top ten make up around 16% of the sample.

The receptor was derived from a woman aged 80 or over in good health. Recombination linked TRBV6-5 to TRBJ2-6, with the D segment identity uncertain. The sequencing input was blood. The CDR3 reads as follows: CASSGITSGANVLTF. The base sequence is TGTGCCAGCAGTGGCATCACCTCTGGGGCCAACGTCCTGACTTTC.